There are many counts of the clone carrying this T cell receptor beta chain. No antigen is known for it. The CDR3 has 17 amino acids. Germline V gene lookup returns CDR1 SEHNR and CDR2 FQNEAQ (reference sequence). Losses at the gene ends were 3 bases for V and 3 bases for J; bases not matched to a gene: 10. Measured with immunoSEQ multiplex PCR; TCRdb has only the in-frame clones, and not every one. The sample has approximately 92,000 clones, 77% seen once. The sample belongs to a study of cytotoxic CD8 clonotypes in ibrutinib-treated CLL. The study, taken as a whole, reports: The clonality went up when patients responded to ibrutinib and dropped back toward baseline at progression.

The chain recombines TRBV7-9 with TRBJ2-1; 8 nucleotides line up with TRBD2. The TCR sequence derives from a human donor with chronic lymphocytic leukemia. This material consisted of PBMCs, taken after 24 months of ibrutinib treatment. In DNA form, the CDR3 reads TGTGCCAGCAGCTTGGGCGGTCTAGCGGGTGTCTACAATGAGCAGTTCTTC. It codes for CASSLGGLAGVYNEQFF.